The entry below gives a single TCR beta chain sequence along with its context. In the original analysis: Quantification of nucleated cells was approximated via reference gene primer amplification. Only in-frame clones appear in the TCRdb table, and some are missing; sequencing was by immunoSEQ multiplex PCR. V, J and clone size are those of that table, while D and trimming were read from the DNA. This sample has around 250,000 clones; around four fifths occur once, and the top ten carry around 2%. The data were obtained in a study of blood T cell repertoires in COVID-19. Study context: Nucleic acid was either cDNA or gDNA, and it came from T cells, B-cell-depleted T cells, or PBMCs.

The CDR3 length is 13 residues. From germline, CDR1 is MNHEY and CDR2 SVGAGI. The V end was cut by 6 bases, the J end by 3 bases, with 11 bases between. This chain joins TRBV6-5 and TRBJ1-1; D remains ambiguous. The origin of this receptor is a woman older than 75 with acute or convalescent COVID-19. The sequenced sample consisted of peripheral blood. The CDR3: CASRKQRDTEAFF. CDR3 bases: TGTGCCAGCAGAAAACAGAGAGACACTGAAGCTTTCTTT.